Only one count was recorded for the clone carrying this T cell receptor beta chain. Its matching antigen is unknown. The germline V gene encodes CDR1 LNHDA and CDR2 SQIVND (reference sequence). Trimming removed 0 bases from V and 6 bases from J, with 14 bases in between. The CDR3 has 15 amino acids. Assays were performed on approximately 100,000 TCR templates per sample. TCRdb's copy holds only in-frame clones and misses some; the assay was immunoSEQ multiplex PCR. The sample has approximately 58,000 clones, approximately 95% seen once. The data are from a study of siplizumab effects on memory and regulatory T cells. General study findings and limits: Roughly 75-96% of proliferating CD4+ or CD8+ clones lacked a naive or memory phenotype that could be assigned. In unstimulated cells, naive T cells appeared more diverse than memory T cells and seemed major alloresponse contributors. Proliferating siplizumab-culture Treg suppressive function went unconfirmed.

The origin of this receptor is a human donor in good health. The rearrangement uses TRBV19 and TRBJ1-2; the D gene is possibly TRBD1 (6 bases). What was sequenced was CD8+ T cells sorted from blood. The CDR3 protein is CASSIDMTGADGYTF. The CDR3 DNA follows: TGTGCCAGTAGTATAGATATGACGGGGGCGGATGGCTACACCTTC.